A single sample is the source of the 25 T cell receptor beta chains below, sequenced in a study of blood T cell repertoires in COVID-19. TCRdb's copy holds only in-frame clones and misses some; the assay was immunoSEQ multiplex PCR. Among 200,000 to 250,000 clones listed, over 60% were seen once. What was sequenced was peripheral blood. These receptors all come from a woman aged 70-85 years with acute or convalescent COVID-19.

The rearrangement uses TRBV7-9 and TRBJ2-5; TRBD1 matches 8 bases. Germline-derived CDR1 and CDR2 are SEHNR and FQNEAQ (reference sequence). Germline trimming cut 5 bases from V and 4 bases from J; bases unmatched to any gene: 3. The CDR3 totals 13 residues. The CDR3 region is CASSPGQGETQYF. CDR3 in DNA: TGTGCCAGCAGCCCCGGACAGGGAGAGACCCAGTACTTC.

V is TRBV7-3 and J is TRBJ2-3, with 12 positions matching TRBD1. Germline V lookup: CDR1 SGHTA, CDR2 FQGTGA. This CDR3 has 14 amino acids. V shed 6 bases, J shed 6 bases, and the junction held 4 bases outside the gene matches. Written as DNA, the CDR3 is TGTGCCAGCAGTGGGACAGGGGGCTCTGATACGCAGTATTTT. Amino acid sequence: CASSGTGGSDTQYF. The full variable domain, rest sourced from reference TRBV7-3 and TRBJ2-3, is GAGVSQTPSNKVTEKGKYVELRCDPISGHTALYWYRQSLGQGPEFLIYFQGTGAADDSGLPNDRFFAVRPEGSVSTLKIQRTERGDSAVYLCASSGTGGSDTQYFGPGTRLTVL.

This rearrangement joins TRBV5-5 to TRBJ1-1, with TRBD1 identical over 8 bases. In germline, CDR1 is SGHKS, CDR2 YYEKEE (reference sequence). The V segment lost 3 bases and the J segment 3 bases; nucleotides outside the gene matches: 1. The CDR3 consists of 13 residues. The CDR3 DNA reads as TGTGCCAGCAGCTCGGGACAGGACACTGAAGCTTTCTTT. This codes for CASSSGQDTEAFF.

This clone was counted only a few times. The chain employs TRBV19 and TRBJ2-3; TRBD2 matches at 16 bases. J lost 5 bases, V lost 0 bases, and 11 bases had no gene match. There are 20 residues in the CDR3. The germline V gene has CDR1 LNHDA and CDR2 SQIVND (reference sequence). The CDR3 spells CASSIDGTSGRALGRDTQYF. The CDR3, as DNA: TGTGCCAGTAGTATAGATGGGACTAGCGGGAGGGCCCTCGGCAGAGATACGCAGTATTTT.

The chain couples TRBV28 to TRBJ1-5; a possible D gene is TRBD1 (6 bases). The CDR3 covers 16 residues. Trimming cost V 5 bases and J 7 bases, with 21 bases left between them. Germline CDR1 is MDHEN and CDR2 is SYDVKM. The CDR3 region is CASSPNYHRVQQPQHF. CDR3 bases: TGTGCCAGCAGTCCCAACTACCACAGGGTTCAGCAGCCCCAGCATTTT. The variable domain in full, with the rest retrieved from reference TRBV28 and TRBJ1-5, is DVKVTQSSRYLVKRTGEKVFLECVQDMDHENMFWYRQDPGLGLRLIYFSYDVKMKEKGDIPEGYSVSREKKERFSLILESASTNQTSMYLCASSPNYHRVQQPQHFGDGTRLSIL.

V is TRBV28 and J is TRBJ1-1; the D gene is possibly TRBD1 (6 bases). CDR3 length: 16 residues. Trimming took 5 bases from V and 4 from J, leaving 20 bases between them. Germline V gene sequence: CDR1 MDHEN, CDR2 SYDVKM. Here the CDR3 DNA reads TGTGCCAGCAGTCAAATGGACAGTTTGCCGAGCACTGAAGCTTTCTTT. Its translation: CASSQMDSLPSTEAFF.

The V and J genes are TRBV3-1 (or the pseudogene TRBV3-2) and TRBJ2-7, with a tentative D call TRBD2 (5 bases). The ends were cut back, 0 bases at V and 9 bases at J, with 12 bases in the middle. The CDR3 spans 13 residues. CDR1 and CDR2 from the germline V gene are LGHDT and YNNKEL (reference sequence). The CDR3 coding sequence is TGTGCCAGCAGCCAAGATCTGGCAGAGGGGCAGTACTTC. This translates into CASSQDLAEGQYF.

The chain recombines TRBV10-2 with TRBJ2-1; TRBD2 agrees at 15 bases. Per the germline V gene, CDR1 is WSHSY and CDR2 is SAAADI. V trimming: 7 bases; J trimming: 0 bases; junction bases outside the gene matches: 13. The CDR3 runs to 20 residues. The CDR3 spells CASTRRPGLAGGSSYNEQFF. The CDR3 coding sequence is TGCGCCAGCACCAGGCGGCCGGGACTAGCGGGGGGAAGCTCCTACAATGAGCAGTTCTTC.

The CDR3 reads CASRGQGWQPQHF. The CDR3 DNA is TGTGCCAGCAGAGGACAGGGGTGGCAGCCCCAGCATTTT. The V call is TRBV2, the J call TRBJ1-5; 9 bases agree with TRBD1. The CDR3 has 13 residues. The trim removed 6 bases at V and 7 bases at J, leaving 4 bases unmatched. Germline values: CDR1 SNHLY, CDR2 FYNNEI.

This chain links TRBV3-1 (or the pseudogene TRBV3-2) with TRBJ2-7; 7 positions agree with TRBD1. V gave up 3 bases and J gave up 6 bases; unmatched junction bases: 8. This CDR3 contains 14 residues. Germline CDR1 LGHDT, CDR2 YNNKEL (reference sequence). CDR3 nucleotides: TGTGCCAGCAGCCACCTCGACAGGGCGGCCGAGCAGTACTTC. Protein: CASSHLDRAAEQYF.

This chain links TRBV29-1 with TRBJ2-1, with 10 bases fitting TRBD2. V lost 7 bases and J lost 10; bases outside the gene matches: 16. This CDR3 is 15 amino acids long. Germline V gene lookup returns CDR1 SQVTM and CDR2 ANQGSEA. The CDR3 nucleotides read TGCAGCGCCCTCGGACTAGCGGAGACCGGAATGGAGCAGTTCTTC. This translates into CSALGLAETGMEQFF.

The chain carries TRBV19 and TRBJ1-6, with 9 bases that match TRBD1. J lost 6 bases, V lost 4 bases, and 7 bases had no gene match. Germline V gene sequence: CDR1 LNHDA, CDR2 SQIVND (reference sequence). The CDR3 has 16 residues. This CDR3 is CASSTGQGNFNSPLHF. Written as DNA, the CDR3 is TGTGCCAGTAGTACAGGACAGGGGAATTTTAATTCACCCCTCCACTTT.

The chain is built from TRBV28 and TRBJ1-2; 9 nucleotides line up with TRBD1. V dropped 4 bases and J dropped 4; count of bases not matched to a gene: 4. The germline CDR1 and CDR2 sequences are MDHEN and SYDVKM. This CDR3 region has 14 residues. The CDR3 sequence: CASSSTGGAYGYTF. The CDR3 DNA follows: TGTGCCAGCAGTTCCACAGGGGGCGCCTATGGCTACACCTTC.

This clone was observed a few times. The chain is built from TRBV18 and TRBJ2-5; D is possibly TRBD1 (6 bases). This CDR3 region has 14 residues. The ends were cut back, 3 bases at V and 2 bases at J, with 10 bases in the middle. CDR1 and CDR2 from the germline V gene are KGHSH and LQKENI. The CDR3 protein is CASSPTGTQETQYF. The CDR3 nucleotides read TGTGCCAGCTCACCTACCGGGACACAAGAGACCCAGTACTTC. Full variable domain (missing parts from reference TRBV18 and TRBJ2-5): NAGVMQNPRHLVRRRGQEARLRCSPMKGHSHVYWYRQLPEEGLKFMVYLQKENIIDESGMPKERFSAEFPKEGPSILRIQQVVRGDSAAYFCASSPTGTQETQYFGPGTRLLVL.

Only one count was recorded for this clone. The rearrangement uses TRBV3-1 (or the pseudogene TRBV3-2) and TRBJ1-3; 7 nucleotides match TRBD1. The CDR3 length is 13 residues. V lost 4 bases to trimming and J lost 8 bases; unmatched junction nucleotides: 5. The germline CDR1 and CDR2 sequences are LGHDT and YNNKEL (reference sequence). The CDR3 loop is CASSPTGIYTIYF. In DNA form, the CDR3 reads TGTGCCAGCAGCCCGACAGGGATCTACACCATATATTTT.

The rearrangement joins TRBV2 to TRBJ2-7; D might be TRBD2 (5 bases). Germline CDR1 reads SNHLY; CDR2 reads FYNNEI. This CDR3 is 12 amino acids long. V shed 1 base and J shed 6 bases, with 7 bases lying between them. CDR3 coding DNA: TGTGCCAGCAGTGAAGGAGGGCGCGAGCAGTACTTC. Its protein is CASSEGGREQYF.

The chain employs TRBV24-1 and TRBJ2-1, with D possibly matching TRBD2 (5 bases). V lost 2 bases and J lost 10, with 11 bases in between. The CDR3 is made up of 13 amino acids. CDR1 and CDR2 (germline): KGHDR, SFDVKD. The CDR3 here is CATSDWRSDEQFF. Here the CDR3 DNA reads TGTGCCACCAGTGATTGGAGGAGCGACGAGCAGTTCTTC.

The rearrangement uses TRBV7-3 and TRBJ2-5; TRBD1 matches at 10 bases. V was pared by 1 base and J by 5 bases, with 7 bases of the junction left unmatched. The germline V gene has CDR1 SGHTA and CDR2 FQGTGA. This CDR3 contains 16 residues. The chain's CDR3 is CASSLNTDRGLETQYF. CDR3 bases: TGTGCCAGCAGCTTAAATACTGACAGGGGGCTCGAGACCCAGTACTTC.

The rearrangement links TRBV27 to TRBJ1-5, with 10 positions matching TRBD1. The V and J ends lost 4 bases and 4 bases, in that order; junction bases with no gene match: 7. Germline V gene lookup returns CDR1 MNHEY and CDR2 SMNVEV (reference sequence). The CDR3 covers 16 residues. The CDR3 DNA sequence: TGTGCCAGCAGTTCTAAGACAGGGGGCAGGAATCAGCCCCAGCATTTT. Protein: CASSSKTGGRNQPQHF.

The rearrangement joins TRBV5-8 to TRBJ2-1, with TRBD2 matching 7 bases. Germline values: CDR1 SGHTS, CDR2 YDEGEE. J lost 0 bases, V lost 4 bases, and 4 bases had no gene match. This CDR3 region has 15 residues. The DNA for the CDR3 is TGTGCCAGCAGCACTAGCGCAAGCTCCTACAATGAGCAGTTCTTC. Translation: CASSTSASSYNEQFF.

The chain uses TRBV3-1 (or the pseudogene TRBV3-2) and TRBJ1-6; D call uncertain. The germline V and J ends were trimmed by 1 base and 0 bases, with 13 bases remaining between them. Germline CDR1 LGHDT, CDR2 YNNKEL (reference sequence). The CDR3 is 18 amino acids. The CDR3 here is CASSQVGGMSSYNSPLHF. The CDR3 DNA is TGTGCCAGCAGCCAAGTCGGCGGGATGAGCTCCTATAATTCACCCCTCCACTTT.

The chain links TRBV5-1 to TRBJ1-1; a possible D gene is TRBD1 (5 bases). In germline, CDR1 is SGHRS, CDR2 YFSETQ. Trimming removed 0 bases from V and 4 bases from J, with 19 bases in between. This CDR3 region has 17 residues. The CDR3 loop reads CASSLGQGGARSTEAFF. The DNA of the CDR3 is TGCGCCAGCAGCTTGGGGCAGGGAGGTGCCCGGAGCACTGAAGCTTTCTTT.

The rearrangement links TRBV27 to TRBJ2-1; the D gene is possibly TRBD1 (6 bases). Per the germline V gene, CDR1 is MNHEY and CDR2 is SMNVEV (reference sequence). CDR3 length: 14 residues. Trimming stripped 4 bases from V and 8 bases from J, with 15 bases between. This chain's CDR3 is CASSSAQGTHEQFF. CDR3 DNA sequence: TGTGCCAGCAGTTCTGCCCAGGGGACACATGAGCAGTTCTTC.

In this sample, this clone turned up once. This chain joins TRBV6-5 and TRBJ1-2; 7 nucleotides align to TRBD1. The V and J ends lost 5 bases and 6 bases, in that order; junction bases with no gene match: 9. Germline V gene lookup returns CDR1 MNHEY and CDR2 SVGAGI. The CDR3 length is 14 residues. CDR3 residues: CASSRRGLAHGYTF. The DNA of the CDR3 is TGTGCCAGCAGTCGGAGGGGGCTCGCCCATGGCTACACCTTC.

Here the CDR3 DNA reads TGTGCCAGTAGTTCCACCACTCTGAACACTGAAGCTTTCTTT. This encodes CASSSTTLNTEAFF. The chain joins TRBV19 to TRBJ1-1; D is unclear. This CDR3 comprises 14 residues. Germline loops: CDR1 LNHDA, CDR2 SQIVND (reference sequence). The V end lost 5 bases, the J end lost 0 bases, and 10 bases lay between the germline ends.